This T cell receptor beta chain was sequenced for a study of blood T cell repertoires in COVID-19 (TCRdb year 2020). About the full investigation: Collaborator samples came from the United States, Italy and Spain and covered acute and convalescent phases of COVID-19. HLA class I and class II types, where available, came from metadata supplied by the sample provider rather than from assay-based typing. Subjects who had been exposed to COVID-19, were actively infected with it, or had recovered from it provided the deeply sampled blood TCRbeta repertoires that made up the dataset. The prospective study material was composed of cDNA or gDNA derived from T cells, B-cell-depleted T cells, or PBMCs. The sample metadata nearly always contained a de-identified subject ID, COVID-19 status, age in years and sex. The repertoires were made available in a free public database intended to serve as a resource for research on the immune response to SARS-CoV-2. Samples came from the ongoing ImmuneRACE study (first 160 participants) plus 1,254 subjects from 6 global collaborators. The full study reports these points: The amount of clinical and demographic metadata varied by source and participant and was provided uncurated.

The collaborating institutions used their own protocols to collect whole blood in K2EDTA tubes. Collaborator samples were shipped for TCRbeta analysis as frozen whole blood, isolated PBMCs, or DNA extracted from either sample type. A word on this clone: Its antigen specificity is not known. There are no base qualities to consult, and no much larger clone falls within one base.

Via the germline V gene (reference sequence), CDR1 is WNHNN and CDR2 SYGVQD. The germline V and J ends show losses of 6 bases and 6 bases respectively, and no gene match explains 8 bases of the junction. From cysteine to phenylalanine, the CDR3 is 14 amino acids long. The entry retains the CDR3 DNA only, 42 bases that are in frame from base 1. TCRbeta CDR3 regions were amplified from genomic DNA using the immunoSEQ Assay, a bias-controlled multiplex PCR. The authors processed their data as follows. Within the assay, amplification of reference gene primers was used to estimate how many nucleated cells each sample contained. Sequence reads were collapsed and filtered to measure the absolute abundance of every unique TCRbeta CDR3 rearrangement. Productive Simpson clonality was computed per sample as the square root of Simpson's diversity index over productive rearrangements. The clones in this table, taken by TCRdb from immuneACCESS, are in-frame only. Not every clone is retained; where verified, under half of the shortfall comes from an unresolved V gene, and the cause of the rest is unknown. V and J calls and clone size are those listed in that table; D and trimming were worked out from the DNA. The table for this sample lists 140,000 or so clones; 65% to 80% of them were counted only once. The ten largest clones capture 16% of the sample.

The chain employs TRBV10-1 and TRBJ1-1; 9 bases in between match TRBD1. Material: peripheral blood. This TCR came from a man between 50 and 59 years old with acute or convalescent COVID-19. The CDR3 region reads CASRAGQGYSEAFF. The DNA reads TGCGCCAGCAGGGCGGGACAGGGTTATTCTGAAGCTTTCTTT.